This record covers a single T cell receptor (beta chain). Its antigen is not known. Germline-derived CDR1 and CDR2 are MNHEY and SVGEGT. There are 15 residues in the CDR3. The data were obtained in a study of T cells expressing NK-cell markers. From its re-call of the 5' RACE reads, TCRdb lists each CDR3 protein once, without DNA. The specimen's table records about 460,000 distinct CDR3 sequences. Study-wide results and limits: In about six donors, dominant CD3+CD56+NKG2C+ clonotypes ranked among the top 10 CD8+ clonotypes.

The chain couples TRBV6-2 or TRBV6-3 to TRBJ2-1; the D call from TCRdb, TRBD2, cannot be confirmed without DNA. Source material: blood T cells: a sorted CD56 or NKG2C T cell subset, CD4+ or CD8+ T cells, or bulk PBMC T cells (not recorded which). The clonotype comes from a woman in her 50s in good health. This CDR3 is CASLRTRKSYNEQFF.